One TCR beta chain is described in this entry. Its antigen is as yet unknown. The sample is drawn from a study of T cells after posttransplantation cyclophosphamide. V lost 3 bases and J lost 2; bases outside the gene matches: 14. There are 17 residues in the CDR3. The germline V gene has CDR1 SGHRS and CDR2 YFSETQ. This table comes from immunoSEQ multiplex PCR, and its TCRdb copy is limited to in-frame clones, with some not included. The repertoire holds tens of thousands of clones, roughly 84% seen once, with roughly 2.8% in the top ten. Study-wide results and caveats: Skin or GI-infiltrating T cells shared few TRB sequences with blood. Later post-transplant blood repertoires were often dominated by donor CD8+ memory clones. TRB clonality was highly associated with recipient CMV seropositivity and reactivation.

The sample taken for sequencing was PBMCs. The clonotype originates from a man aged 25-40 years with a blood cancer, CMV-positive, and with a related stem cell donor. The V gene is TRBV5-1, the J gene TRBJ2-7; 7 bases agree with TRBD2. In nucleotides, the CDR3 is TGCGCCAGCAGCTGGATCCTAGATCTAGCGGAAACCTACGAGCAGTACTTC. Translation gives CASSWILDLAETYEQYF.